The next 28 T cell receptor beta chains were all read from a single sample in a study of blood T cells in healthy people across ages. A second PCR, run for about 7 to 12 cycles, used a sample-barcoded 5' primer plus a J-beta primer mix. MiXCR, applied by TCRdb to the 5' RACE reads, yields one record per CDR3 protein. The table lists 710,000 or so distinct CDR3 sequences, around 32% of them singletons. Sample: blood. All receptors come from a woman older than 75 in good health.

This clonotype was picked up many times. V and J are TRBV6-2 or TRBV6-3 and TRBJ2-3; no definite D call. This CDR3 has 14 residues. Germline CDR1 and CDR2: MNHEY and SVGEGT. Trimming pared 5 bases from V and 2 bases from J, leaving 11 bases between. This chain's CDR3 is CASSLTGFTDTQYF. The CDR3 DNA reads as TGTGCCAGCAGTCTTACTGGATTCACAGATACGCAGTATTTT.

In this sample, this clonotype turned up a few times. V gene TRBV11-2 combines with J gene TRBJ2-1; either TRBD1 or TRBD2 may fit D (5 bases each). Germline V gene data show CDR1 as SGHAT and CDR2 as FQNNGV. This CDR3 region has 15 residues. V was trimmed by 0 bases and J by 7 bases, leaving 13 bases between them. The CDR3 sequence is CASSLEVGWGNEQFF. In DNA form, the CDR3 reads TGTGCCAGCAGCTTAGAAGTAGGGTGGGGGAATGAGCAGTTCTTC.

The chain has TRBV15 and TRBJ2-5; no clear D gene. The germline V gene encodes CDR1 LNHNV and CDR2 YYDKDF (reference sequence). Trimming removed 0 bases from V and 5 bases from J, with 13 bases in between. CDR3 length equals 15 residues. CDR3 region: CATSRDFPIRETQYF. CDR3 DNA: TGTGCCACCAGCAGAGATTTCCCAATAAGGGAGACCCAGTACTTC.

This clonotype was recorded at least ten times. The rearrangement uses TRBV6-1 and TRBJ1-2; maybe TRBD1 (5 bases). This CDR3 has 15 amino acids. Deletions cut 0 bases from V and 0 bases from J, with 8 bases between. The germline CDR1 and CDR2 sequences are MNHNS and SASEGT. The CDR3 coding sequence is TGTGCCAGCAGTGAAGCGGGGGGAGCTAACTATGGCTACACCTTC. The encoded protein is CASSEAGGANYGYTF.

The rearrangement uses TRBV7-2 and TRBJ2-7; D is ambiguous. With 2 bases removed from V and 7 bases from J, the gap between germline ends came to 12 bases. CDR1 is SGHTA, CDR2 FQGNSA, per germline. This CDR3 comprises 13 residues. CDR3 residues: CASSLSTIGEQYF. CDR3 nucleotides: TGTGCCAGCAGCTTATCCACAATAGGGGAGCAGTACTTC. The complete variable domain, with remaining parts taken from reference TRBV7-2 and TRBJ2-7, reads GAGVSQSPSNKVTEKGKDVELRCDPISGHTALYWYRQSLGQGLEFLIYFQGNSAPDKSGLPSDRFSAERTGGSVSTLTIQRTQQEDSAVYLCASSLSTIGEQYFGPGTRLTVT.

There are many counts of this clonotype. The J gene is TRBJ1-5, the V gene TRBV20-1; 7 nucleotides align to TRBD1. Trimming removed 2 bases from V and 6 bases from J; junction bases left unmatched: 10. CDR1 and CDR2 from the germline V gene are DFQATT and SNEGSKA (reference sequence). This CDR3 is 15 amino acids long. CDR3 bases: TGCAGTGCTAGAACTGACAGGGCACGCGGTCAGCCCCAGCATTTT. Its protein is CSARTDRARGQPQHF.

The chain carries TRBV12-3 or TRBV12-4 and TRBJ2-7; 14 bases agree with TRBD2. The CDR3 extends over 17 amino acids. The V gene end was trimmed by 6 bases and the J gene end by 2 bases; junction bases not matched to a gene: 9. CDR3 DNA sequence: TGTGCCAGCAGCCCTGGGACTAGCGGGGGCCTCGCCTACGAGCAGTACTTC. Residues: CASSPGTSGGLAYEQYF.

The V and J genes are TRBV20-1 and TRBJ2-5; tentatively, D is TRBD1 (6 bases). The germline gives CDR1 DFQATT, CDR2 SNEGSKA (reference sequence). The CDR3 consists of 14 residues. V was cut by 6 bases and J by 4 bases, with 18 bases left in between. The CDR3 here is CSASRDTVGETQYF. CDR3 bases: TGCAGTGCCAGCCGGGACACGGTTGGAGAGACCCAGTACTTC.

The chain joins TRBV6-5 to TRBJ1-5, with D unclear. The CDR3 has 14 amino acids. Germline V gives CDR1 MNHEY, CDR2 SVGAGI. V dropped 0 bases and J dropped 4 bases, with 7 bases sitting between them. CDR3 in DNA: TGTGCCAGCAGTTACTCAGGACCGAATCAGCCCCAGCATTTT. As protein: CASSYSGPNQPQHF.

There are many counts of this clonotype. The chain employs TRBV7-2 and TRBJ2-3, with D possibly TRBD1 on 6 matching bases. Trimming took off 4 bases at V and 3 bases at J, with 17 bases between the two ends. Per the germline V gene, CDR1 is SGHTA and CDR2 is FQGNSA. This CDR3 comprises 16 residues. CDR3 nucleotides: TGTGCCAGCAGCTCCAGAGGTCCCGACAGGACAGATACGCAGTATTTT. This translates into CASSSRGPDRTDTQYF.

This chain uses TRBV5-5 with TRBJ1-5; D gene ambiguous. This CDR3 contains 15 residues. Per germline, CDR1 SGHKS and CDR2 YYEKEE (reference sequence). V gave up 2 bases and J gave up 0 bases, with 9 bases separating them. The CDR3 loop reads CASSFTGYSNQPQHF. The CDR3 DNA is TGTGCCAGCAGCTTTACGGGTTATAGCAATCAGCCCCAGCATTTT. Combining the CDR3 with reference TRBV5-5 and TRBJ1-5 gives the whole variable domain DAGVTQSPTHLIKTRGQQVTLRCSPISGHKSVSWYQQVLGQGPQFIFQYYEKEERGRGNFPDRFSARQFPNYSSELNVNALLLGDSALYLCASSFTGYSNQPQHFGDGTRLSIL.

The gene calls are TRBV4-3 and TRBJ1-5; D not certain. This CDR3 spans 15 amino acids. Germline V lookup: CDR1 LGHNA, CDR2 YSLEER. The V and J ends lost 0 bases and 5 bases respectively, with 11 bases between them. In nucleotides, the CDR3 is TGCGCCAGCAGCCAAGATCTGGGCGGTTATCAGCCCCAGCATTTT. It is translated as CASSQDLGGYQPQHF.

The chain uses TRBV7-2 and TRBJ2-1, with 8 bases that match TRBD2. Germline CDR1 is SGHTA and CDR2 is FQGNSA. With V trimmed by 2 bases and J by 15 bases, 9 bases remained unmatched. This CDR3 is built from 13 residues. CDR3 coding DNA: TGTGCCAGCAGCTTATTCCAGCGGGGGCCCCTGTTCTTC. Translating gives CASSLFQRGPLFF.

In its sample, this clonotype was seen many times. The rearrangement joins TRBV7-3 to TRBJ2-2; the match to TRBD2 covers 8 bases. Germline CDR1 is SGHTA and CDR2 is FQGTGA. This CDR3 region has 16 residues. The V and J ends lost 2 bases and 6 bases, in that order; junction bases with no gene match: 8. The CDR3 reads CASSLAGGSLSGELFF. Here the CDR3 DNA reads TGTGCCAGCAGCTTAGCGGGGGGCTCCCTTTCCGGGGAGCTGTTTTTT. The full variable domain, completed using reference TRBV7-3 and TRBJ2-2, is GAGVSQTPSNKVTEKGKYVELRCDPISGHTALYWYRQSLGQGPEFLIYFQGTGAADDSGLPNDRFFAVRPEGSVSTLKIQRTERGDSAVYLCASSLAGGSLSGELFFGEGSRLTVL.

Details on this clonotype: This clone may be a read error of a much larger clone one base away. The V gene is TRBV4-2, the J gene TRBJ2-1; 7 bases agree with TRBD1. The CDR3 runs to 16 residues. Germline CDR1 LGHNA, CDR2 YNFKEQ. CDR3 amino acids: CAGSQVGQRSGNEQFF. CDR3 nucleotides: TGTGCCGGCAGCCAGGTGGGACAGCGGTCGGGAAATGAGCAGTTCTTC.

The sample holds many counts of this clonotype. A read error may be the cause here, since a much bigger clone is one base away. The V and J genes are TRBV14 and TRBJ2-7; D remains ambiguous. Trimming stripped 3 bases from V and 3 bases from J, with 9 bases between. The CDR3 contains 13 residues. The germline CDR1 and CDR2 sequences are SGHDN and FVKESK. CDR3 sequence (DNA): TGTGCCAGCAGCCAGCCCCCCGGCTACGAGCAGTACTTC. Its protein product is CASSQPPGYEQYF.

This clonotype was picked up many times. The gene calls are TRBV4-3 and TRBJ2-7, with unresolved D. This CDR3 contains 15 residues. In germline, CDR1 is LGHNA, CDR2 YSLEER. The V and J ends lost 1 base and 0 bases respectively, with 10 bases between them. The CDR3 nucleotides are TGCGCCAGCAGCCAAGCTCCACCGGACTCCTACGAGCAGTACTTC. Its translation is CASSQAPPDSYEQYF.

V is TRBV11-2 and J is TRBJ2-1; 7 nucleotides line up with TRBD2. The J call may be faulty, since TRBJ2-7 better matches the DNA end. Per the germline V gene, CDR1 is SGHAT and CDR2 is FQNNGV. The CDR3 consists of 14 residues. This chain's CDR3 is CASSLVKAGNEQYF. The CDR3 DNA follows: TGTGCCAGCAGCTTAGTAAAAGCGGGGAATGAGCAGTACTTC.

Remarks on this clonotype: A much larger clone is a single base away; this may be a read error. The chain combines TRBV6-5 with TRBJ2-5; no reliable D call. Per the germline V gene, CDR1 is MNHEY and CDR2 is SVGAGI. The V end lost 6 bases, the J end lost 5 bases, and 16 bases lay between the germline ends. This CDR3 spans 14 amino acids. The CDR3 bases are TGTGCCAGCAGGTACAAACGGCGAATTGAGACCCAGTACTTC. Translating gives CASRYKRRIETQYF.

The V gene is TRBV20-1, the J gene TRBJ2-4; TRBD2 aligns across 7 bases. The DNA end is more similar to TRBJ2-7, so the J call may be wrong. CDR3 length equals 14 residues. Germline V gene lookup returns CDR1 DFQATT and CDR2 SNEGSKA (reference sequence). DNA for the CDR3: TGCAGTGCTAGAGACGCGCTAGCGGTCAACGAGCAGTACTTC. Translation: CSARDALAVNEQYF.

CDR3 region: CASSKPGVSSYEQYF. DNA for the CDR3: TGTGCCAGCAGTAAACCTGGGGTCTCGTCCTACGAGCAGTACTTC. The rearrangement joins TRBV6-5 to TRBJ2-7; the D is unclear. Germline V lookup: CDR1 MNHEY, CDR2 SVGAGI. The CDR3 runs 15 residues. Deletions cut 5 bases from V and 1 base from J, with 15 bases between.

With respect to this clonotype: A read error may explain this, as a much larger clone is one base away. The chain is built from TRBV20-1 and TRBJ2-3; 8 bases agree with TRBD2. Germline assignment: CDR1 DFQATT and CDR2 SNEGSKA (reference sequence). J gave up 6 bases and V 1 base, and 6 bases lay outside the gene matches. The CDR3 sequence is 14 residues long. The CDR3 is CSARAQRGWDTQYF. The CDR3 nucleotides are TGCAGTGCTAGAGCCCAGCGGGGGTGGGATACGCAGTATTTT.

This clonotype was recorded a few times. Just one base apart from a much larger clone, this may be a read error. The chain uses TRBV5-1 and TRBJ2-7, with 9 bases lining up with TRBD1. The CDR3 runs 15 residues. CDR1 is SGHRS, CDR2 YFSETQ, per germline. The CDR3 DNA reads as TGCGCCAGCAGCTTGGGCGGACAGGGGATAAGAGAGCGGTACTTC. Protein product: CASSLGGQGIRERYF.

This clonotype was seen a few times. The V and J genes are TRBV6-5 and TRBJ2-5, with 7 bases fitting TRBD1. V trimming: 6 bases; J trimming: 11 bases; junction bases outside the gene matches: 15. This CDR3 has 14 residues. CDR1 is MNHEY and CDR2 is SVGAGI in the germline V gene. As DNA, the CDR3 is TGTGCCAGCAGGGAGACAGGGTTTTACAATGAGCAGTACTTC. Its translation: CASRETGFYNEQYF.

There are many counts of this clonotype. The chain carries TRBV20-1 and TRBJ2-1, with TRBD2 identical over 12 bases. The V gene's germline CDR1 is DFQATT and CDR2 SNEGSKA (reference sequence). The CDR3 runs to 15 residues. J was trimmed by 8 bases and V by 6 bases; bases with no gene match: 11. CDR3 sequence (DNA): TGCAGTGCGGACCCTAGCGGGGGGGCTTTCGATGAGCAGTTCTTC. It is translated as CSADPSGGAFDEQFF.

This clonotype was picked up many times. The V gene is TRBV20-1, the J gene TRBJ2-3, with 8 bases identical to TRBD1. This CDR3 contains 14 residues. The J segment lost 3 bases and the V segment lost 4 bases, leaving 6 bases of the junction unmatched. In germline, CDR1 is DFQATT, CDR2 SNEGSKA (reference sequence). The CDR3 spells CSAIATGATDTQYF. For the CDR3, the DNA is TGCAGTGCTATCGCGACAGGGGCGACAGATACGCAGTATTTT.

This clonotype appeared many times. V gene TRBV20-1 combines with J gene TRBJ2-4; 7 nucleotides line up with TRBD1. The V gene's germline CDR1 is DFQATT and CDR2 SNEGSKA (reference sequence). The J segment lost 4 bases and the V segment lost 5 bases, leaving 11 bases of the junction unmatched. This CDR3 spans 15 amino acids. The CDR3 DNA reads TGCAGTGCTTTTCGACCCGGGACAGAGAAAAACATTCAGTACTTC. The encoded protein is CSAFRPGTEKNIQYF.

This clonotype has at least ten counts. As DNA, the CDR3 is TGTGCCAGCTCACGCGACAGGGGAGAGACCCAGTACTTC. Its translation: CASSRDRGETQYF. This sequence joins TRBV18 and TRBJ2-5, with 8 bases matching TRBD1. The V gene end was trimmed by 4 bases and the J gene end by 4 bases; junction bases not matched to a gene: 2. The V gene's germline CDR1 is KGHSH and CDR2 LQKENI. The CDR3 is made up of 13 amino acids.